The clone carrying this T cell receptor beta chain was counted at least ten times. Samples came from axillary lymph nodes draining the breast cancer. The sample is drawn from a study of breast tumors, draining lymph nodes, adjacent tissues. The CDR3 extends over 13 amino acids. CDR1 is SNHLY, CDR2 FYNNEI, per germline. The V end lost 6 bases, the J end lost 5 bases, and 14 bases lay between the germline ends. TCRdb itself ran the multiplex PCR reads through MiXCR, one entry per CDR3 protein. The table has around 250,000 distinct CDR3 sequences, 30% to 35% seen once; the top ten hold 3% to 4.5%. The sequencing sample was made of axillary lymph node tissue. The sequence derives from a female donor with breast cancer. Some clones in this sample may be carry-over from other donors' samples. The J gene is TRBJ2-7, the V gene TRBV2; the D gene is possibly TRBD1 (6 bases). The CDR3 DNA follows: TGTGCCAGCAGCGAGAGGCAGGGGAACGAGCAGTACTTC. This encodes CASSERQGNEQYF.